What follows describes a single T cell receptor beta chain. Sequenced by immunoSEQ multiplex PCR; TCRdb stores in-frame clones only, minus some. The data hold under 200,000 clones, with roughly 88% observed a single time. These data belong to a study of blood T cell repertoires in COVID-19. Study information: Samples taken during acute and convalescent COVID-19 were collected in the United States, Italy and Spain.

Germline CDR1 SGDLS, CDR2 YYNGEE. The CDR3 has 13 residues. Unmatched junction bases numbered 7, after V lost 4 bases and J lost 12 bases. Sequencing was performed on peripheral blood. This TCR was recovered from a woman aged 80 or over with acute or convalescent COVID-19. The chain recombines TRBV9 with TRBJ2-1; 10 bases fit TRBD1. Here the CDR3 DNA reads TGTGCCAGCAGCCCTCGACAGGGGGCAGTGCAGTTCTTC. Protein: CASSPRQGAVQFF.